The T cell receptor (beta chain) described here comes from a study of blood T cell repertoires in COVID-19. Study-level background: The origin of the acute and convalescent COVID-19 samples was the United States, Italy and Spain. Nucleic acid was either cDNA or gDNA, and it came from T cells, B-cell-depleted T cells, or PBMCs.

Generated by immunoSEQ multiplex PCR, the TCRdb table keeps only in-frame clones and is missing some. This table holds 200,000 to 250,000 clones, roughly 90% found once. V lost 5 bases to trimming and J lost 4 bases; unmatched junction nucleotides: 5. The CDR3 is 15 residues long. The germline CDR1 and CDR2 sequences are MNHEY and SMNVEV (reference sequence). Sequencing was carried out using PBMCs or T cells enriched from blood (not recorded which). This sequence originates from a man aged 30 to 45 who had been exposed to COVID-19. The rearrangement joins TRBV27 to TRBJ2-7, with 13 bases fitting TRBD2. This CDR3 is CASSPRTSGGYEQYF. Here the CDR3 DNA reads TGTGCCAGCAGTCCCCGGACTAGCGGGGGTTACGAGCAGTACTTC.